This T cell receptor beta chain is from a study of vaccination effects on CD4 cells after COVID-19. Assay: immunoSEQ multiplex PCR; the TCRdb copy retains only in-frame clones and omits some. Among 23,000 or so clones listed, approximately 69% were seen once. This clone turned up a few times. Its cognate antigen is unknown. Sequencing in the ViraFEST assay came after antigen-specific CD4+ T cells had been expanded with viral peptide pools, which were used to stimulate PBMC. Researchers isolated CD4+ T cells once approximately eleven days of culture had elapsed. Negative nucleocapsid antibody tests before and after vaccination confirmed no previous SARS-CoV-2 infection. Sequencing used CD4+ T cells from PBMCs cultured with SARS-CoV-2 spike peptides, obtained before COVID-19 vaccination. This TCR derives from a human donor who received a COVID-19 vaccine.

In nucleotides, the CDR3 is TGTGCCATCGCCAAAGAGGGATCCTACGAGCAGTACTTC. This gives the protein CAIAKEGSYEQYF. The chain carries TRBV10-3 and TRBJ2-7, with D possibly TRBD2 on 5 matching bases. The germline CDR1 and CDR2 sequences are ENHRY and SYGVKD. The CDR3 runs 13 residues. V was cut by 8 bases and J by 1 base, with 12 bases left in between.